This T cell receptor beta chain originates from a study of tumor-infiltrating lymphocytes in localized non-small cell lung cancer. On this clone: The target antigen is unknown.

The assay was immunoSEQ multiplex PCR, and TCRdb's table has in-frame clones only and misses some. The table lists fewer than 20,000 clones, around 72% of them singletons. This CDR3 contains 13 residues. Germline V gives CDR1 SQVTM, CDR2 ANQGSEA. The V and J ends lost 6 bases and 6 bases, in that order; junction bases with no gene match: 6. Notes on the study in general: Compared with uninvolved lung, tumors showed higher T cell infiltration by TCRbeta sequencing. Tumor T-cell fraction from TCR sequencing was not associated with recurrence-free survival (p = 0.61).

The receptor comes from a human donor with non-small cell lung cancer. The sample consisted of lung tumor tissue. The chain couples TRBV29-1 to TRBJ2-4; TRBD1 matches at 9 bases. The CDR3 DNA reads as TGCAGCGTAGTACAGGGGGCATCAAACATTCAGTACTTC. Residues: CSVVQGASNIQYF.